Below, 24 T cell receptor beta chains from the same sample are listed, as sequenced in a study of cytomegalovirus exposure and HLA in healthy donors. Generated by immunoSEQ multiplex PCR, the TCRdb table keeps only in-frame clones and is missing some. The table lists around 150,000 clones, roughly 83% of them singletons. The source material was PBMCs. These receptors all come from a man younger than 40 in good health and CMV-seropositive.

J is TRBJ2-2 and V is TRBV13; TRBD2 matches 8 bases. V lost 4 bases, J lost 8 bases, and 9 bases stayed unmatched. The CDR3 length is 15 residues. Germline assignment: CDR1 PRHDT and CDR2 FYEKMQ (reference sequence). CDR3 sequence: CASSYSAGAGGELFF. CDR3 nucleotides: TGTGCCAGCAGCTACTCAGCGGGAGCGGGGGGGGAGCTGTTTTTT.

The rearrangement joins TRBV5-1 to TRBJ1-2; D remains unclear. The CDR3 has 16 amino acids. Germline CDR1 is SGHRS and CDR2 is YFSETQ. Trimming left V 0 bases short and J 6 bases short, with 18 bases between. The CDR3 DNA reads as TGCGCCAGCAGCTTGGCCCATGGAGGAGATCGGGATGGCTACACCTTC. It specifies CASSLAHGGDRDGYTF.

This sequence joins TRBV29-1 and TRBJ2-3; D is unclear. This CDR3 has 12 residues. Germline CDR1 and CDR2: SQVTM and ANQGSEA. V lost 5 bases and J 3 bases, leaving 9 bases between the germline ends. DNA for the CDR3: TGCAGCGTTTTGCCGACTACAGATACGCAGTATTTT. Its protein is CSVLPTTDTQYF.

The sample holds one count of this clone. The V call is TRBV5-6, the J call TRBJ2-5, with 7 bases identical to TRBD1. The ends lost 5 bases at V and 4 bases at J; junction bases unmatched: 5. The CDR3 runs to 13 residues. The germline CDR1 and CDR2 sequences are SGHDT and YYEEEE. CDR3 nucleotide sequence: TGTGCCAGCAGGGACAGGACCCGAGAGACCCAGTACTTC. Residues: CASRDRTRETQYF.

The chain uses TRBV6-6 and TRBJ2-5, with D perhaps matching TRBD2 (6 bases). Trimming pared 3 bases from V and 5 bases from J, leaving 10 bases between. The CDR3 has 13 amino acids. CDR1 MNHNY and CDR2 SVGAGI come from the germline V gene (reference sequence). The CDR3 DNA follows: TGTGCCAGCAGTTATCAGGAGGGGGAGACCCAGTACTTC. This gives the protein CASSYQEGETQYF.

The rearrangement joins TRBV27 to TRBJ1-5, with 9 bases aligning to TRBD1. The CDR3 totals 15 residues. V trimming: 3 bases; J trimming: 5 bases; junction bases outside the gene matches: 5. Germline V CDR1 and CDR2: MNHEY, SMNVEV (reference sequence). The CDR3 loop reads CASSFLQGADQPQHF. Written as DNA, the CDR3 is TGTGCCAGCAGTTTCCTACAGGGGGCAGATCAGCCCCAGCATTTT.

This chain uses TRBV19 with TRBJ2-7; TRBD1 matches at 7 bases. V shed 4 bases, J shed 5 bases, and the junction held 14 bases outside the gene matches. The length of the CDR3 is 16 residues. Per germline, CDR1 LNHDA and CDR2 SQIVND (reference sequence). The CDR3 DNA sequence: TGTGCCAGTAGTAAGATCAGGGACAGCCCAGTGAACGAGCAGTACTTC. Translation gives CASSKIRDSPVNEQYF.

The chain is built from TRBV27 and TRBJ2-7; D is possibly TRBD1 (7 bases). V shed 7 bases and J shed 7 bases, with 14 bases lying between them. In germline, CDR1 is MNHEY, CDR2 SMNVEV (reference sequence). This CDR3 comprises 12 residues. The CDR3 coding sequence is TGTGCCAGCAAGGAGGGGGCGGGGGAGCAGTACTTC. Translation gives CASKEGAGEQYF.

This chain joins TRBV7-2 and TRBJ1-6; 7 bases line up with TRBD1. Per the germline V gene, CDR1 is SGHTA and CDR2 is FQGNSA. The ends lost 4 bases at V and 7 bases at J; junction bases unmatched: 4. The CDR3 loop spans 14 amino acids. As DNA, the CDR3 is TGTGCCAGCAGCTCCGGACAGGAAAATTCACCCCTCCACTTT. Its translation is CASSSGQENSPLHF.

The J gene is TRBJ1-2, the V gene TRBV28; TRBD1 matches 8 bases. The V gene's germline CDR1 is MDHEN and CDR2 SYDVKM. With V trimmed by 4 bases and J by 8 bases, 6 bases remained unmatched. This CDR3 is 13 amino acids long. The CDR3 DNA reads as TGTGCCAGCAGTTCTGGACAGGGTGGAGGCTACACCTTC. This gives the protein CASSSGQGGGYTF.

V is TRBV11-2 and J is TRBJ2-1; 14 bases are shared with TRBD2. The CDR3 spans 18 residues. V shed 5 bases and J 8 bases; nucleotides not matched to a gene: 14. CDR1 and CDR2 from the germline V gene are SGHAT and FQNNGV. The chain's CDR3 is CASSQTIGLAGGSDEQFF. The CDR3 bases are TGTGCCAGCAGCCAGACTATTGGACTAGCGGGAGGTTCCGATGAGCAGTTCTTC.

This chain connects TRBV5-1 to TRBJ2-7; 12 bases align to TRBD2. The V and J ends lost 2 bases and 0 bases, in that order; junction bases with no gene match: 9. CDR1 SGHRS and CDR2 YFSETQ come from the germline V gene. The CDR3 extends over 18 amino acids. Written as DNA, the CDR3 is TGCGCCAGCAGCTTCGGGCGGACTAGCGGGGCCGGCTCCTACGAGCAGTACTTC. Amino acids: CASSFGRTSGAGSYEQYF.

CDR3 region: CASTLRSTEAFF. As DNA, the CDR3 is TGTGCCAGCACCTTGAGGTCCACTGAAGCTTTCTTT. This chain uses TRBV6-6 with TRBJ1-1; D gene uncertain. Per the germline V gene, CDR1 is MNHNY and CDR2 is SVGAGI (reference sequence). This CDR3 comprises 12 residues. V was clipped by 7 bases and J by 4 bases, with 10 bases between them.

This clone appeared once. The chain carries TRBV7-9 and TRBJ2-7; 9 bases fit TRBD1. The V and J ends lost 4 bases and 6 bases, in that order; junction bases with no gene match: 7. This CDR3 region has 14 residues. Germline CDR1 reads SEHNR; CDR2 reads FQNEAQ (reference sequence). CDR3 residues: CASSSGQGRSEQYF. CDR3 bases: TGTGCCAGCAGCTCCGGACAGGGGAGAAGCGAGCAGTACTTC. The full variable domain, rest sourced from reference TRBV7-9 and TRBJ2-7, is DTGVSQNPRHKITKRGQNVTFRCDPISEHNRLYWYRQTLGQGPEFLTYFQNEAQLEKSRLLSDRFSAERPKGSFSTLEIQRTEQGDSAMYLCASSSGQGRSEQYFGPGTRLTVT.

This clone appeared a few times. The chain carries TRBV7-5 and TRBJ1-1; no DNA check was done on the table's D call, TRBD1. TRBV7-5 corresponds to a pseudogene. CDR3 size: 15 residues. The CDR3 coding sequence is TGTGTCAGAAGCTCTCAGGGGGCGCGAGGCACTGAAGCTTTCTTT. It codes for CVRSSQGARGTEAFF.

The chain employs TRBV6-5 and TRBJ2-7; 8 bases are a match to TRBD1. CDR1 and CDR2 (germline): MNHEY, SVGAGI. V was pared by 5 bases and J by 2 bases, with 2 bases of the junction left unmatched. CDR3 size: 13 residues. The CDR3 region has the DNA TGTGCCAGCAGTCGGGACAGGACCTACGAGCAGTACTTC. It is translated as CASSRDRTYEQYF.

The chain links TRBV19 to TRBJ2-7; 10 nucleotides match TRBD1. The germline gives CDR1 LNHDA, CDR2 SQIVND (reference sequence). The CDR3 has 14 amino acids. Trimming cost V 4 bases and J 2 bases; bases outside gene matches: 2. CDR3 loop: CASSRGQGPYEQYF. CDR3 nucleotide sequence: TGTGCCAGTAGTAGGGGACAGGGGCCCTACGAGCAGTACTTC. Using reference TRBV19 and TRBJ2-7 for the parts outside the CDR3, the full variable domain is DGGITQSPKYLFRKEGQNVTLSCEQNLNHDAMYWYRQDPGQGLRLIYYSQIVNDFQKGDIAEGYSVSREKKESFPLTVTSAQKNPTAFYLCASSRGQGPYEQYFGPGTRLTVT.

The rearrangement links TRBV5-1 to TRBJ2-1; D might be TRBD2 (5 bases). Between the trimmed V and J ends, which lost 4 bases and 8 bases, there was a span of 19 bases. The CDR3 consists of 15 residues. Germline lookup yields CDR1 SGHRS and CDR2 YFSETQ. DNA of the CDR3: TGCGCCAGCAGCCTAACCGGACTCCTGAGGGATGAGCAGTTCTTC. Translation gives CASSLTGLLRDEQFF.

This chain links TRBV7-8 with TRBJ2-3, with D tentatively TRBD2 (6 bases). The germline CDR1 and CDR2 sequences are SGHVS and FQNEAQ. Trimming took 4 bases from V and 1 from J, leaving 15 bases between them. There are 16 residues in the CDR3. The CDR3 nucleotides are TGTGCCAGCAGCTCAAGACTAGTTTTGGGCACAGATACGCAGTATTTT. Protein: CASSSRLVLGTDTQYF. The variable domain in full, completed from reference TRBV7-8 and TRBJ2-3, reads GAGVSQSPRYKVAKRGQDVALRCDPISGHVSLFWYQQALGQGPEFLTYFQNEAQLDKSGLPSDRFFAERPEGSVSTLKIQRTQQEDSAVYLCASSSRLVLGTDTQYFGPGTRLTVL.

CDR3 DNA sequence: TGTGCCAGCAGCCCCGTTGTAGCTACCTACGAGCAGTACTTC. It is translated as CASSPVVATYEQYF. The chain joins TRBV11-2 to TRBJ2-7, with D hard to call. Trimming removed 5 bases from V and 2 bases from J, with 13 bases in between. CDR1 and CDR2 (germline): SGHAT, FQNNGV. CDR3 size: 14 residues.

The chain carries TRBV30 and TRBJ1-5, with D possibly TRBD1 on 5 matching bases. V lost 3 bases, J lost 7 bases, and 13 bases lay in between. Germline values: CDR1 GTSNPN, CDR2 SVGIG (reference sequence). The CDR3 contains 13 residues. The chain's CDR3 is CAWSPGNRQPQHF. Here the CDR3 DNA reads TGTGCCTGGAGCCCAGGGAACAGGCAGCCCCAGCATTTT.

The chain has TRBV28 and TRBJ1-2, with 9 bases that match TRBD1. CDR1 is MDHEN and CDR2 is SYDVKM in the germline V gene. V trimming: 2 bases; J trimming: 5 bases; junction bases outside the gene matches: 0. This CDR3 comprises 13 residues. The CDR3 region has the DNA TGTGCCAGCAGTTTAGGACAGGGGTATGGCTACACCTTC. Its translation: CASSLGQGYGYTF.

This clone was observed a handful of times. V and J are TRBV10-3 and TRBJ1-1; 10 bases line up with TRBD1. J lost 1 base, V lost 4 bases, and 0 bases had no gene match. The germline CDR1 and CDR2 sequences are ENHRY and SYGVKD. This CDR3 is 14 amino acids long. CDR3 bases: TGTGCCATCAGTGGGGACAGGGGGAACACTGAAGCTTTCTTT. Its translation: CAISGDRGNTEAFF.

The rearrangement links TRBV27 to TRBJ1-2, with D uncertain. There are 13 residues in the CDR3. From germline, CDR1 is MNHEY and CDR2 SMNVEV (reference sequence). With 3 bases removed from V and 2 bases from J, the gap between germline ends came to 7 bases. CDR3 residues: CASSFSANYGYTF. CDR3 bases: TGTGCCAGCAGTTTCTCCGCGAACTATGGCTACACCTTC.